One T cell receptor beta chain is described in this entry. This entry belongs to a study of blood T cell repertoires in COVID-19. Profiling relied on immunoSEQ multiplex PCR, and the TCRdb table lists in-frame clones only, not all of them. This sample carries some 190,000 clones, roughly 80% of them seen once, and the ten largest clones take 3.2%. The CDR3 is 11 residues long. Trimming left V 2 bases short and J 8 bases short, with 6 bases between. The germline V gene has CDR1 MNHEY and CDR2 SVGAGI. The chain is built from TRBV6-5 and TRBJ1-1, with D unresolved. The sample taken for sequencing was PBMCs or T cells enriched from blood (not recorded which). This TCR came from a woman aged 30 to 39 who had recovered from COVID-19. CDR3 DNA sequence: TGTGCCAGCAGTTACGGAGGGGAAGCTTTCTTT. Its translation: CASSYGGEAFF.